These 30 T cell receptor beta chains share one sample of origin, sequenced in a study of CD8+ T cells in alopecia areata. As the sequencing template, cDNA was produced by extracting RNA and reverse transcribing it. Data came from immunoSEQ multiplex PCR; TCRdb stores just in-frame clones and leaves some out. The sample records some 170,000 clones, less than 70% being singletons. Treatment in this sample: oral pan-JAK inhibitor, 5-10 mg twice daily. Sequenced here: CD8+ T cells sorted from blood, sampled at week 24, from a patient treated with tofacitinib. The source is a human donor with alopecia areata.

In its sample, this clone was seen a few times. The rearrangement links TRBV19 to TRBJ1-2; 7 bases map to TRBD1. The V segment lost 0 bases and the J segment 2 bases; nucleotides outside the gene matches: 15. CDR3 length equals 19 residues. The germline V gene has CDR1 LNHDA and CDR2 SQIVND (reference sequence). Written as DNA, the CDR3 is TGTGCCAGTAGTATAGATCAACTCCACACGGGACAGCCGAACTATGGCTACACCTTC. This translates into CASSIDQLHTGQPNYGYTF.

This clone has a handful of counts. The V and J genes are TRBV13 and TRBJ1-2; a weak D match, TRBD1 (5 bases). CDR1 is PRHDT, CDR2 FYEKMQ, per germline (reference sequence). V gave up 2 bases and J gave up 5 bases, with 21 bases separating them. The CDR3 runs 17 residues. CDR3 loop: CASSLFGGSEQDYGYTF. CDR3 nucleotide sequence: TGTGCCAGCAGCTTATTCGGGGGGTCTGAACAAGATTATGGCTACACCTTC.

J is TRBJ1-6 and V is TRBV7-2; D is ambiguous. The CDR3 length is 16 residues. Trimming removed 1 base from V and 6 bases from J, with 13 bases in between. From germline, CDR1 is SGHTA and CDR2 FQGNSA. CDR3 coding DNA: TGTGCCAGCAGCTTAGGCGGTGTACGGTCTAATTCACCCCTCCACTTT. This gives the protein CASSLGGVRSNSPLHF.

This clone was seen a few times. This chain links TRBV12-5 with TRBJ2-3; the D is unclear. Trimming stripped 2 bases from V and 2 bases from J, with 5 bases between. The CDR3 sequence is 13 residues long. In germline, CDR1 is LGHNT, CDR2 FRNRAP. In DNA, the CDR3 is TGTGCTAGTGGTTTGACTGCCACAGATACGCAGTATTTT. Translated: CASGLTATDTQYF. Filled out from reference TRBV12-5 and TRBJ2-3, the complete variable domain reads DARVTQTPRHKVTEMGQEVTMRCQPILGHNTVFWYRQTMMQGLELLAYFRNRAPLDDSGMPKDRFSAEMPDATLATLKIQPSEPRDSAVYFCASGLTATDTQYFGPGTRLTVL.

The sample holds a few counts of this clone. The chain carries TRBV7-9 and TRBJ1-2; TRBD1 matches 10 bases. J gave up 6 bases and V 1 base, and 5 bases lay outside the gene matches. From germline, CDR1 is SEHNR and CDR2 FQNEAQ (reference sequence). The CDR3 has 15 amino acids. The CDR3 here is CASSLVGTGEDGYTF. The CDR3 DNA follows: TGTGCCAGCAGCTTAGTAGGGACAGGGGAGGATGGCTACACCTTC. Full variable domain (remainder filled in from reference TRBV7-9 and TRBJ1-2): DTGVSQNPRHKITKRGQNVTFRCDPISEHNRLYWYRQTLGQGPEFLTYFQNEAQLEKSRLLSDRFSAERPKGSFSTLEIQRTEQGDSAMYLCASSLVGTGEDGYTFGSGTRLTVV.

With regard to this clone: The sample carries other DNA sequences with the same CDR3. The chain recombines TRBV27 with TRBJ1-1; no definite D call. Germline-derived CDR1 and CDR2 are MNHEY and SMNVEV (reference sequence). The CDR3 is 14 amino acids. Trimming cost V 3 bases and J 2 bases, with 10 bases left between them. The CDR3 region has the DNA TGTGCCAGCAGTTTGACCGGGAGAAACACTGAAGCTTTCTTT. This translates into CASSLTGRNTEAFF.

Of note for this clone: The sample has other DNA sequences that encode this CDR3 too. The chain joins TRBV9 to TRBJ1-2, with D perhaps TRBD1 (5 bases). V lost 0 bases, J lost 5 bases, and 5 bases lay in between. The CDR3 runs 12 residues. Germline V gene lookup returns CDR1 SGDLS and CDR2 YYNGEE. CDR3 region: CASSVEGYGYTF. CDR3 sequence (DNA): TGTGCCAGCAGCGTAGAGGGGTATGGCTACACCTTC.

This rearrangement joins TRBV11-2 to TRBJ2-5, with a possible D match to TRBD1 (5 bases). The J call is uncertain, as TRBJ2-7 better fits the DNA end. CDR3 length: 16 residues. The V gene's germline CDR1 is SGHAT and CDR2 FQNNGV. The CDR3 loop is CASSDNRQHTSYEQYF. The CDR3 nucleotides read TGTGCCAGCAGTGACAATCGACAGCACACAAGCTACGAGCAGTACTTC.

This clone was counted between two and nine times. This sample also contains other DNA sequences that code for the same CDR3. The V and J genes are TRBV27 and TRBJ2-7, with D possibly being TRBD1 (6 bases). Trimming pared 4 bases from V and 0 bases from J, leaving 10 bases between. The germline V gene encodes CDR1 MNHEY and CDR2 SMNVEV (reference sequence). The CDR3 is made up of 14 amino acids. Written as DNA, the CDR3 is TGTGCCAGCAGTTCGTCAGGGGCCTCCTACGAGCAGTACTTC. It specifies CASSSSGASYEQYF.

The chain combines TRBV10-2 with TRBJ2-5, with 13 bases aligning to TRBD2. Germline CDR1 reads WSHSY; CDR2 reads SAAADI. The length of the CDR3 is 16 residues. The V segment lost 0 bases and the J segment 5 bases; nucleotides outside the gene matches: 3. For the CDR3, the DNA is TGCGCCAGCAGTGAGTCGCGGACTAGCGGGGGTGAGACCCAGTACTTC. This translates into CASSESRTSGGETQYF.

The chain carries TRBV7-9 and TRBJ1-2, with no clear D. V was trimmed by 4 bases and J by 8 bases, leaving 8 bases between them. The CDR3 contains 11 residues. Per the germline V gene, CDR1 is SEHNR and CDR2 is FQNEAQ (reference sequence). The CDR3 spells CASSSEVGYTF. CDR3 nucleotides: TGTGCCAGCAGCTCCGAGGTGGGCTACACCTTC.

This clone was counted only a few times. The J gene is TRBJ2-2, the V gene TRBV29-1; D is unclear. The V end lost 4 bases, the J end lost 5 bases, and 8 bases lay between the germline ends. The germline V gene has CDR1 SQVTM and CDR2 ANQGSEA. The length of the CDR3 is 12 residues. In nucleotides, the CDR3 is TGCAGCGTTGGGTTGGGAACCGGGGAGCTGTTTTTT. Protein sequence: CSVGLGTGELFF.

V usage is TRBV15 and J usage is TRBJ1-1, with no clear D. Per the germline V gene, CDR1 is LNHNV and CDR2 is YYDKDF (reference sequence). The CDR3 has 15 residues. V was pared by 8 bases and J by 0 bases, with 16 bases between. Here the CDR3 reads CATGSGTILNTEAFF. The CDR3, as DNA: TGTGCCACCGGCTCAGGCACTATTTTGAACACTGAAGCTTTCTTT.

This clone was seen a few times. V usage is TRBV7-6 and J usage is TRBJ2-3, with D possibly matching TRBD2 (6 bases). The germline V and J ends were trimmed by 4 bases and 0 bases, with 11 bases remaining between them. Germline lookup yields CDR1 SGHVS and CDR2 FNYEAQ. There are 15 residues in the CDR3. The CDR3 is CASSSLAVSTDTQYF. For the CDR3, the DNA is TGTGCCAGCAGCTCATTAGCGGTTAGCACAGATACGCAGTATTTT.

The rearrangement links TRBV2 to TRBJ2-7, with D maybe TRBD1 (5 bases). Trimming took 1 base from V and 0 from J, leaving 7 bases between them. Germline CDR1 SNHLY, CDR2 FYNNEI. This CDR3 has 14 amino acids. As DNA, the CDR3 is TGTGCCAGCAGTGAAGAGGGGTTCTCCTACGAGCAGTACTTC. Translated, it gives CASSEEGFSYEQYF.

This clone was counted between two and nine times. The chain employs TRBV25-1 and TRBJ2-3, with D possibly TRBD2 on 5 matching bases. Germline loops: CDR1 MGHDK, CDR2 SYGVNS. V lost 3 bases to trimming and J lost 0 bases, with 7 bases between them. This CDR3 spans 14 amino acids. CDR3 in amino acids: CASSDEGSTDTQYF. Written as DNA, the CDR3 is TGTGCCAGCAGTGATGAGGGAAGCACAGATACGCAGTATTTT. The full variable domain, rest sourced from reference TRBV25-1 and TRBJ2-3, is EADIYQTPRYLVIGTGKKITLECSQTMGHDKMYWYQQDPGMELHLIHYSYGVNSTEKGDLSSESTVSRIRTEHFPLTLESARPSHTSQYLCASSDEGSTDTQYFGPGTRLTVL.

This clone was seen only a few times. This chain connects TRBV14 to TRBJ1-4; D may be TRBD1 (5 bases). Germline CDR1 is SGHDN and CDR2 is FVKESK. The ends were cut back, 4 bases at V and 9 bases at J, with 15 bases in the middle. CDR3 length equals 14 residues. The CDR3 region has the DNA TGTGCCAGCAGCCCGCGGAGAGGGGAGCAAAAACTGTTTTTT. Translation: CASSPRRGEQKLFF.

This clone was detected only a few times. V is TRBV19 and J is TRBJ1-1; no clear D gene. V shed 7 bases and J shed 4 bases, with 10 bases lying between them. CDR3 length: 12 amino acids. Germline V lookup: CDR1 LNHDA, CDR2 SQIVND (reference sequence). The chain's CDR3 is CASIAVSTEAFF. The CDR3 region has the DNA TGTGCCAGTATTGCGGTAAGCACTGAAGCTTTCTTT. The variable domain in full, completed from reference TRBV19 and TRBJ1-1, reads DGGITQSPKYLFRKEGQNVTLSCEQNLNHDAMYWYRQDPGQGLRLIYYSQIVNDFQKGDIAEGYSVSREKKESFPLTVTSAQKNPTAFYLCASIAVSTEAFFGQGTRLTVV.

The chain uses TRBV7-2 and TRBJ1-5, with 8 bases aligning to TRBD1. Germline V gene sequence: CDR1 SGHTA, CDR2 FQGNSA. J lost 4 bases, V lost 5 bases, and 4 bases had no gene match. The CDR3 spans 14 residues. The CDR3 DNA sequence: TGTGCCAGCAGCATTGGACAGGGAAATCAGCCCCAGCATTTT. Amino acid sequence: CASSIGQGNQPQHF.

The chain joins TRBV27 to TRBJ2-7; unclear D gene. Per germline, CDR1 MNHEY and CDR2 SMNVEV (reference sequence). The V end was cut by 0 bases, the J end by 2 bases, with 5 bases between. This CDR3 is 13 amino acids long. CDR3 DNA: TGTGCCAGCAGTTTATCGAAGACCTACGAGCAGTACTTC. This codes for CASSLSKTYEQYF.

The V and J genes are TRBV6-4 and TRBJ1-6; weak D call: TRBD1 (6 bases). The CDR3 covers 15 residues. V shed 3 bases and J shed 9 bases, with 15 bases lying between them. CDR1 MRHNA and CDR2 SNTAGT come from the germline V gene. The CDR3 sequence is CASSDDKGGGSPLHF. In nucleotides, the CDR3 is TGTGCCAGCAGTGATGATAAAGGGGGTGGTTCACCCCTCCACTTT.

The chain has TRBV29-1 and TRBJ2-7, with D possibly TRBD2 on 5 matching bases. Germline V gene lookup returns CDR1 SQVTM and CDR2 ANQGSEA. The CDR3 has 13 amino acids. V was clipped by 7 bases and J by 4 bases, with 17 bases between them. This chain's CDR3 is CSASTGKGYEQYF. CDR3 in DNA: TGCAGCGCCAGCACGGGAAAAGGGTACGAGCAGTACTTC.

The chain joins TRBV29-1 to TRBJ2-1, with TRBD2 matching over 10 bases. Germline V lookup: CDR1 SQVTM, CDR2 ANQGSEA. CDR3 length equals 12 residues. Trimming removed 5 bases from V and 10 bases from J; junction bases left unmatched: 5. CDR3 amino acids: CSVLGLADEQFF. DNA of the CDR3: TGCAGCGTTTTAGGACTAGCGGACGAGCAGTTCTTC.

Remarks on this clone: Other nucleotide sequences in the sample specify the same CDR3. The chain uses TRBV7-3 and TRBJ2-1, with D maybe TRBD1 (8 bases). Germline CDR1 SGHTA, CDR2 FQGTGA. Trimming took 2 bases from V and 10 from J, leaving 12 bases between them. The CDR3 covers 13 residues. The CDR3 is CASSLDRGGEQFF. The CDR3 DNA is TGTGCCAGCAGCTTAGACAGGGGAGGGGAGCAGTTCTTC.

The chain combines TRBV30 with TRBJ2-7; D uncertain. CDR3 size: 11 residues. Deletions cut 8 bases from V and 0 bases from J, with 8 bases between. CDR1 and CDR2 (germline): GTSNPN, SVGIG (reference sequence). This CDR3 reads CAAQSSYEQYF. The CDR3 nucleotides read TGTGCCGCCCAGAGCTCCTACGAGCAGTACTTC. Variable domain in full (rest from reference TRBV30 and TRBJ2-7): SQTIHQWPATLVQPVGSPLSLECTVEGTSNPNLYWYRQAAGRGLQLLFYSVGIGQISSEVPQNLSASRPQDRQFILSSKKLLLSDSGFYLCAAQSSYEQYFGPGTRLTVT.

The chain links TRBV7-9 to TRBJ2-3; perhaps TRBD2 as D (6 bases). The V gene's germline CDR1 is SEHNR and CDR2 FQNEAQ (reference sequence). V lost 6 bases to trimming and J lost 2 bases, with 24 bases between them. The CDR3 runs to 18 residues. The CDR3 coding sequence is TGTGCCAGCAGTATTCCCGGGACTCTCGAACGGTCCACAGATACGCAGTATTTT. It specifies CASSIPGTLERSTDTQYF.

In nucleotides, the CDR3 is TGTGCCAGCAGCCGCGGACAGGGGATGGGTCAGCCCCAGCATTTT. Residues: CASSRGQGMGQPQHF. V and J are TRBV6-6 and TRBJ1-5; 9 bases align to TRBD1. V trimming: 6 bases; J trimming: 6 bases; junction bases outside the gene matches: 9. Germline CDR1 is MNHNY and CDR2 is SVGAGI (reference sequence). The CDR3 contains 15 residues.

Only a few counts were recorded for this clone. Other DNA variants within this sample encode the same CDR3. The rearrangement joins TRBV30 to TRBJ1-1; weak D call: TRBD1 (6 bases). The CDR3 has 13 residues. CDR1 GTSNPN and CDR2 SVGIG come from the germline V gene (reference sequence). The V end was cut by 0 bases, the J end by 5 bases, with 10 bases between. The CDR3, as DNA: TGTGCCTGGAGTGTCGGCAGGGGTACTGAAGCTTTCTTT. Translation: CAWSVGRGTEAFF. Combining the CDR3 with reference TRBV30 and TRBJ1-1 gives the whole variable domain SQTIHQWPATLVQPVGSPLSLECTVEGTSNPNLYWYRQAAGRGLQLLFYSVGIGQISSEVPQNLSASRPQDRQFILSSKKLLLSDSGFYLCAWSVGRGTEAFFGQGTRLTVV.

A few counts support this clone. J is TRBJ2-5 and V is TRBV13; TRBD2 might be the D (6 bases). Germline V gene sequence: CDR1 PRHDT, CDR2 FYEKMQ (reference sequence). The length of the CDR3 is 14 residues. V lost 3 bases, J lost 5 bases, and 13 bases lay in between. CDR3 residues: CASSFRDLGETQYF. In DNA, the CDR3 is TGTGCCAGCAGCTTCCGGGACTTAGGGGAGACCCAGTACTTC.

This chain uses TRBV9 with TRBJ2-7, with D hard to call. The CDR3 runs 15 residues. The V gene lost 4 bases and the J gene lost 0 bases, with 14 bases spanning the gap. Germline CDR1 reads SGDLS; CDR2 reads YYNGEE. As DNA, the CDR3 is TGTGCCAGCAGCTCGTCTGATGGGTCCTCCTACGAGCAGTACTTC. Protein product: CASSSSDGSSYEQYF. Full variable domain (rest looked up from reference TRBV9 and TRBJ2-7): DSGVTQTPKHLITATGQRVTLRCSPRSGDLSVYWYQQSLDQGLQFLIQYYNGEERAKGNILERFSAQQFPDLHSELNLSSLELGDSALYFCASSSSDGSSYEQYFGPGTRLTVT.